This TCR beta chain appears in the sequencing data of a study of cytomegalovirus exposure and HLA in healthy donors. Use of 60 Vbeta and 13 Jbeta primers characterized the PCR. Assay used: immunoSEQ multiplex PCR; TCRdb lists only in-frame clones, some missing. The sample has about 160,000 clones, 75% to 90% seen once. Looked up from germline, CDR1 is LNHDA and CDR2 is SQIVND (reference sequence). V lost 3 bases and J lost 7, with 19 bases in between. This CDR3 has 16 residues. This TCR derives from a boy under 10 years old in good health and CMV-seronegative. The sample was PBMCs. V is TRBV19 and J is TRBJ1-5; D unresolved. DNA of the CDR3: TGTGCCAGTAGTATTAGGATTAGTGAGAGGCTCCAGCCCCAGCATTTT. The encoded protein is CASSIRISERLQPQHF.